The source of this T cell receptor (beta chain) is a study of T cells in Graves' hyperthyroidism and ophthalmopathy. Findings of the study overall: Blood also held most thyroid clonotypes expanded beyond 0.001.

In germline, CDR1 is SGHTA, CDR2 FQGNSA. This CDR3 is 15 amino acids long. Trimming took 7 bases from V and 4 from J; bases not matched to a gene: 11. This clonotype was observed at least ten times. Its cognate antigen is unknown. A clone one base away is much larger, so this may be a read error. Amplification of TCR beta CDR3 regions was performed using RNA transcripts as template. HTBI primers drove first-round RT-PCR of the TCR CDR3. TCRdb redid the calling of the multiplex PCR reads with MiXCR, one entry per CDR3 protein. The sample shows 390,000 or so distinct CDR3 sequences, approximately 15% of them seen only once. A Clinical Activity Score of at least 3, a NOSPECS grade of at least 4 and a duration under 3 months were recorded in the ophthalmopathy patients. Criteria for exclusion of patients were uncontrolled infection, other autoimmune disease, pregnancy or lactation. Clinical symptoms, serum thyroxine and TRAb, thyroid ultrasound and orbital computed tomography were used for the diagnoses.

The chain has TRBV7-2 and TRBJ1-2, with 8 positions matching TRBD1. Sequenced input: blood. This receptor was identified in a young man with Graves' ophthalmopathy. CDR3 DNA sequence: TGTGCCAGCACCCTAGGCCCCGGGACAGGCTATGGCTACACCTTC. Translation gives CASTLGPGTGYGYTF.